A selection of T cell receptor beta chains follows, all from one sample in a study of shared clonotypes between healthy human individuals. TCRdb's copy holds only in-frame clones and misses some; the assay was immunoSEQ multiplex PCR. The sample lists about 2.3 million clones; 85% to 95% were seen once. The sequenced sample consisted of naive CD4+ T cells from PBMCs. The receptors were gathered from a man between 18 and 29 years old in good health. Some clones in this sample may be carry-over from other donors' samples. Both conserved end residues are trimmed from each CDR3. Rows give clone size only sometimes, using once, few, many, or a class for an expanded clone.

J | V | size | CDR3
TRBJ1-4 | TRBV5-4 | . | ASSRRRATNEKLF
TRBJ1-1 | TRBV4-3 | . | ASSQVQGDGTEAF
TRBJ2-2 | TRBV5-1 | . | ASGSASNTGELF
TRBJ2-2 | TRBV19 | . | ASSITGTNTGELF
TRBJ1-2 | TRBV29-1 | . | SVEWAASYGYT
TRBJ2-5 | TRBV5-1 | . | ASSLGVLRHDQY
TRBJ2-7 | TRBV7-3 | . | ASSLSGDKTYEQY
TRBJ2-5 | TRBV10-3 | . | AISEYRRRETQY
TRBJ2-1 | TRBV5-1 | . | ASSLAGDNEQF
TRBJ2-1 | TRBV4-1 | . | ASSTTSGSGTYNEQF
TRBJ2-7 | TRBV15 | . | ATSNGRGREDEQY
TRBJ1-3 | TRBV7-9 | . | ASSLKDRNTIY
TRBJ1-5 | TRBV19 | . | ASIGLGGNQPQH
TRBJ2-7 | TRBV11-2 | . | ASSRGTSGTYEQY
TRBJ1-5 | TRBV18 | . | ASSGTGGGQPQH
TRBJ1-4 | TRBV27 | . | ASSLQGVGNEKLF
TRBJ1-4 | TRBV7-9 | . | ASTGGTNEKLF
TRBJ2-1 | TRBV9 | once | ASSGLAGGNNEQF
TRBJ2-6 | TRBV4-1 | . | ASSQRVVVLESGANVLT
TRBJ2-2 | TRBV6-1 | once | AGRGTVWAGELF
TRBJ2-7 | TRBV5-1 | . | ASSFRAPVAYEQY
TRBJ1-5 | TRBV28 | . | ASSIGGIYSNQPQH
TRBJ2-7 | TRBV2 | . | ASIQFYEQY
TRBJ1-1 | TRBV19 | . | ASSIGLLNTEAF
TRBJ1-3 | TRBV5-8 | once | ASSLVRRGHTIY
TRBJ2-3 | TRBV7-3 | once | ASSLRGGTRTDTQY
TRBJ1-1 | TRBV28 | few | ASSRTENTEAF
TRBJ1-2 | TRBV30 | . | AWSVRGAGGYT
TRBJ1-2 | TRBV5-1 | . | ASSLAGTSYGYT
TRBJ1-1 | TRBV30 | . | AWSVRGINTEAF
TRBJ2-3 | TRBV7-3 | . | ASSLSSGTDTQY
TRBJ1-3 | TRBV5-1 | few | ASSLAGGSSGNTIY
TRBJ2-2 | TRBV15 | . | ATSREIGTGWGNTGELF
TRBJ1-2 | TRBV7-2 | few | ASSPSGTFYGYT
TRBJ2-5 | TRBV14 | . | ASSQDPTLRGTQY
TRBJ2-5 | TRBV28 | . | ASRAPGLAEQETQY
TRBJ2-7 | TRBV5-4 | . | ASSLGRGLSYEQY
TRBJ2-7 | TRBV5-1 | . | ASSFDLGQGINEQY